This T cell receptor (beta chain) was sequenced for a study of blood T cell repertoires in COVID-19. Looked up from germline, CDR1 is LGHDT and CDR2 is YNNKEL (reference sequence). V was pared by 1 base and J by 5 bases, with 1 base of the junction left unmatched. CDR3 length equals 14 residues. Original handling: Nucleated cell number was recorded as an estimate derived from reference gene primer amplification. Here immunoSEQ multiplex PCR was the method, and the copy in TCRdb shows in-frame clones only, minus some. V, J and clone size reflect that table, while D and trimming were determined from the DNA. The table has over 65,000 clones, roughly 90% seen once.

The chain employs TRBV3-1 (or the pseudogene TRBV3-2) and TRBJ2-7; 11 bases agree with TRBD1. The TCR comes from a man aged 50 or older with active COVID-19. Source material: peripheral blood. The CDR3 protein is CASSQGTGGNEQYF. The CDR3 nucleotides are TGTGCCAGCAGCCAAGGGACAGGGGGCAACGAGCAGTACTTC.